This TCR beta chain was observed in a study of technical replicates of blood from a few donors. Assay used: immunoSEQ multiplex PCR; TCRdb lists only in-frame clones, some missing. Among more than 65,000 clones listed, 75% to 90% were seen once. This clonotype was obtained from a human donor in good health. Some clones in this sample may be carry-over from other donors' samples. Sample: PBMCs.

The CDR3: CASSLVVAPEAFF. The DNA of the CDR3 is TGTGCCAGCAGCTTAGTCGTAGCACCTGAAGCTTTCTTT. The chain is built from TRBV7-8 and TRBJ1-1; D unclear. The germline V gene encodes CDR1 SGHVS and CDR2 FQNEAQ. V gave up 1 base and J gave up 6 bases, with 9 bases separating them. The CDR3 runs to 13 residues. Supplemented by reference TRBV7-8 and TRBJ1-1, the full variable domain reads GAGVSQSPRYKVAKRGQDVALRCDPISGHVSLFWYQQALGQGPEFLTYFQNEAQLDKSGLPSDRFFAERPEGSVSTLKIQRTQQEDSAVYLCASSLVVAPEAFFGQGTRLTVV.